A single sample gave rise to the 32 T cell receptor beta chains below, sequenced in a study of coeliac disease. General observations from the study: Control samples showed higher TRB and TRG clonality than intraepithelial and lamina propria samples in active celiac disease.

The antigens for these receptors are not known. Method: immunoSEQ multiplex PCR; TCRdb's copy keeps in-frame clones and lacks some. The sample shows around 4,100 clones, less than 75% of them seen only once. The source material was intraepithelial lymphocytes from the gut. The receptors come from a young woman with active celiac disease.

The V and J genes are TRBV5-1 and TRBJ2-4; TRBD2 matches at 7 bases. CDR1 and CDR2 (germline): SGHRS, YFSETQ. Trimming at V came to 4 bases and at J to 8 bases, leaving 9 bases not matched to a gene. There are 14 residues in the CDR3. CDR3 in DNA: TGCGCCAGCAGCCAGGGAGGGGCCGCGGACATTCAGTACTTC. Translating it yields CASSQGGAADIQYF.

V and J are TRBV6-1 and TRBJ1-1, with TRBD1 as a possible D gene (5 bases). The germline gives CDR1 MNHNS, CDR2 SASEGT. Between the trimmed V and J ends, which lost 2 bases and 0 bases, there was a span of 25 bases. CDR3 length: 20 amino acids. CDR3 DNA sequence: TGTGCCAGCAGTGAACCCTTTGATGCGGGGGGTTGGGGCTTGAACACTGAAGCTTTCTTT. Amino acid sequence: CASSEPFDAGGWGLNTEAFF.

The chain couples TRBV19 to TRBJ2-7; 7 bases map to TRBD2. V trimming: 11 bases; J trimming: 1 base; junction bases outside the gene matches: 11. CDR3 length equals 14 residues. CDR1 and CDR2 from the germline V gene are LNHDA and SQIVND (reference sequence). This CDR3 reads CAGPGRGGSYEQYF. In DNA, the CDR3 is TGTGCCGGCCCCGGGCGCGGGGGTTCCTACGAGCAGTACTTC.

The chain recombines TRBV10-2 with TRBJ1-2, with D possibly being TRBD1 (5 bases). Germline CDR1 reads WSHSY; CDR2 reads SAAADI. V shed 5 bases and J shed 8 bases, with 15 bases lying between them. The CDR3 loop spans 13 amino acids. CDR3: CASSNSGERGYTF. Written as DNA, the CDR3 is TGCGCCAGCAGTAATTCGGGGGAGAGAGGCTACACCTTC.

The J gene is TRBJ1-1, the V gene TRBV6-7, with D maybe TRBD1 (5 bases). TRBV6-7 is sorted into the ORF group, with uncertain function. CDR3 size: 15 residues. The germline V and J ends were trimmed by 7 bases and 0 bases, with 15 bases remaining between them. The CDR3 nucleotides are TGTGCCAGCACCCCGGGGGGGGAAATGAACACTGAAGCTTTCTTT. Translated, it gives CASTPGGEMNTEAFF.

By its share, this clone is medium-sized. The gene calls are TRBV7-9 and TRBJ1-5; 7 nucleotides match TRBD1. J gave up 5 bases and V 3 bases, and 4 bases lay outside the gene matches. This CDR3 has 14 residues. Per the germline V gene, CDR1 is SEHNR and CDR2 is FQNEAQ (reference sequence). The CDR3 DNA reads TGTGCCAGCAGCTTCGACAGGGTAGATCAGCCCCAGCATTTT. It yields the protein CASSFDRVDQPQHF.

This clone counts as medium-sized. The J gene is TRBJ1-5, the V gene TRBV5-1; D unclear. This CDR3 is 13 amino acids long. The germline gives CDR1 SGHRS, CDR2 YFSETQ. Trimming removed 0 bases at V and 9 bases at J, with 10 bases between. The DNA for the CDR3 is TGCGCCAGCAGCTTGGCAGGCCTTCGGCCCCAGCATTTT. Protein: CASSLAGLRPQHF. Full variable domain (outside the CDR3, taken from reference TRBV5-1 and TRBJ1-5): KAGVTQTPRYLIKTRGQQVTLSCSPISGHRSVSWYQQTPGQGLQFLFEYFSETQRNKGNFPGRFSGRQFSNSRSEMNVSTLELGDSALYLCASSLAGLRPQHFGDGTRLSIL.

A single count supports this clone. This sequence joins TRBV6-4 and TRBJ1-2; TRBD1 is a possible D gene (6 bases). The CDR3 is made up of 14 amino acids. Germline CDR1 is MRHNA and CDR2 is SNTAGT. Trimming pared 3 bases from V and 7 bases from J, leaving 15 bases between. CDR3 sequence reads: CASSETGGAGGYTF. The CDR3 nucleotides are TGTGCCAGCAGTGAAACGGGGGGCGCCGGTGGCTACACCTTC.

In its sample, this clone was seen a few times. The V call is TRBV6-5, the J call TRBJ1-3; no clear D. The CDR3 is made up of 11 amino acids. In germline, CDR1 is MNHEY, CDR2 SVGAGI. The CDR3 sequence is CAARSPSTIYF. The CDR3 DNA is TGTGCAGCCCGGAGTCCAAGCACCATATATTTT.

This chain uses TRBV6-6 with TRBJ2-1; TRBD2 aligns across 11 bases. The junction had 3 bases not matched to a gene; V was cut back by 7 bases and J by 4 bases. This CDR3 is built from 14 residues. From germline, CDR1 is MNHNY and CDR2 SVGAGI (reference sequence). DNA for the CDR3: TGTGCCAGCACCACTAGCGGGGGATACAATGAGCAGTTCTTC. Amino acid sequence: CASTTSGGYNEQFF.

This chain connects TRBV6-1 to TRBJ1-6; D is possibly TRBD1 (5 bases). There are 14 residues in the CDR3. CDR1 and CDR2 (germline): MNHNS, SASEGT. Trimming removed 6 bases from V and 12 bases from J, with 18 bases in between. CDR3 loop: CASREGPTQGPLHF. The CDR3 DNA reads TGTGCCAGCAGGGAGGGGCCCACCCAGGGACCCCTCCACTTT.

The CDR3 nucleotides are TGCGCCAGCAGCCCGGAGACAGGCAATAATCAGCCCCAGCATTTT. Translated, it gives CASSPETGNNQPQHF. This chain uses TRBV5-1 with TRBJ1-5; a possible D gene is TRBD1 (6 bases). Germline CDR1 is SGHRS and CDR2 is YFSETQ. The CDR3 sequence is 15 residues long. Trimming took off 4 bases at V and 4 bases at J, with 15 bases between the two ends.

The chain uses TRBV19 and TRBJ2-1; 13 nucleotides match TRBD2. The CDR3 is 15 amino acids. Trimming took 8 bases from V and 9 from J; bases not matched to a gene: 10. Germline V lookup: CDR1 LNHDA, CDR2 SQIVND (reference sequence). In DNA, the CDR3 is TGTGCCAGTCAAACTAGCGGGGGGGCCGTATCTGAGCAGTTCTTC. It encodes CASQTSGGAVSEQFF.

The chain links TRBV6-5 to TRBJ2-7, with D possibly TRBD2 on 6 matching bases. V shed 5 bases and J shed 6 bases, with 14 bases lying between them. The CDR3 contains 13 residues. The germline gives CDR1 MNHEY, CDR2 SVGAGI. The CDR3 loop is CASSQTSPSEQYF. The CDR3 bases are TGTGCCAGCAGTCAGACTAGTCCCAGCGAGCAGTACTTC.

The chain joins TRBV28 to TRBJ1-5; 7 bases agree with TRBD1. The CDR3 spans 15 residues. The germline gives CDR1 MDHEN, CDR2 SYDVKM. V trimming: 5 bases; J trimming: 0 bases; junction bases outside the gene matches: 4. CDR3 loop: CASSPQGVSNQPQHF. The CDR3 DNA reads TGTGCCAGCAGTCCTCAGGGGGTTAGCAATCAGCCCCAGCATTTT.

This clone was recorded a few times. V and J are TRBV11-3 and TRBJ2-7; possibly TRBD2 for D (5 bases). CDR1 SGHNT and CDR2 YENEEA come from the germline V gene. The CDR3 runs 14 residues. V dropped 0 bases and J dropped 4 bases, with 10 bases sitting between them. The DNA for the CDR3 is TGTGCCAGCAGCTTAGAGGGGAGCTCTTACGAGCAGTACTTC. Its translation is CASSLEGSSYEQYF.

The rearrangement links TRBV28 to TRBJ2-7; 7 bases line up with TRBD1. V lost 4 bases and J lost 3; bases outside the gene matches: 6. The CDR3 is 14 residues long. Germline V lookup: CDR1 MDHEN, CDR2 SYDVKM. CDR3 coding DNA: TGTGCCAGCAGTTCCCGGACAGGTAGCTACGAGCAGTACGTC. Its translation: CASSSRTGSYEQYV.

This chain connects TRBV6-5 to TRBJ2-1, with 7 bases lining up with TRBD2. The CDR3 has 16 residues. Germline lookup yields CDR1 MNHEY and CDR2 SVGAGI. J lost 2 bases, V lost 4 bases, and 8 bases had no gene match. CDR3 loop: CASSLGTGGPYNEQFF. The CDR3 DNA reads as TGTGCCAGCAGTTTGGGGACGGGGGGACCCTACAATGAGCAGTTCTTC.

This clone was detected only a few times. This chain connects TRBV28 to TRBJ1-2, with unresolved D. CDR1 is MDHEN, CDR2 SYDVKM, per germline. The CDR3 totals 15 residues. The germline V and J ends were trimmed by 4 bases and 2 bases, with 14 bases remaining between them. As DNA, the CDR3 is TGTGCCAGCAGTTGGGTAGGAGCTCGAAACTATGGCTACACCTTC. This codes for CASSWVGARNYGYTF.

This clone appeared a single time. The V gene is TRBV5-5, the J gene TRBJ2-7; D is possibly TRBD1 (6 bases). This CDR3 spans 14 amino acids. Trimming shortened V by 5 bases and J by 1 base, and 13 bases separated the two germline ends. Per germline, CDR1 SGHKS and CDR2 YYEKEE (reference sequence). The chain's CDR3 is CASRGAPPSYEQYF. For the CDR3, the DNA is TGTGCCAGCAGGGGGGCCCCTCCATCCTACGAGCAGTACTTC.

This clone occurred a few times. The V and J genes are TRBV7-9 and TRBJ1-2, with D unclear. V was cut by 3 bases and J by 11 bases, with 13 bases left in between. The V gene's germline CDR1 is SEHNR and CDR2 FQNEAQ (reference sequence). There are 12 residues in the CDR3. This CDR3 reads CASSLGQAGYTF. In DNA form, the CDR3 reads TGTGCCAGCAGCTTGGGTCAAGCCGGGTACACCTTC.

In its sample, this clone was seen once. V is TRBV9 and J is TRBJ2-1; possible D gene TRBD2, 7 bases. Trimming cost V 0 bases and J 7 bases, with 14 bases left between them. Germline CDR1 is SGDLS and CDR2 is YYNGEE. CDR3 length: 15 residues. CDR3 residues: CASSVGGGYRNEQFF. CDR3 nucleotide sequence: TGTGCCAGCAGCGTAGGGGGGGGCTACAGAAATGAGCAGTTCTTC.

This clone was observed a single time. The chain recombines TRBV27 with TRBJ2-7; maybe TRBD2 (6 bases). In germline, CDR1 is MNHEY, CDR2 SMNVEV (reference sequence). Between the trimmed V and J ends, which lost 5 bases and 0 bases, there was a span of 14 bases. The CDR3 has 15 amino acids. The CDR3 region is CASSERAGRSYEQYV. Here the CDR3 DNA reads TGTGCCAGCAGTGAGCGGGCAGGACGCTCCTACGAGCAGTACGTC.

The V and J genes are TRBV5-1 and TRBJ2-3, with a possible D match to TRBD1 (5 bases). The CDR3 has 16 amino acids. V gave up 0 bases and J gave up 2 bases, with 13 bases separating them. Germline lookup yields CDR1 SGHRS and CDR2 YFSETQ. As DNA, the CDR3 is TGCGCCAGCAGCTTGGAATGGGGCTTCTCCACAGATACGCAGTATTTT. Protein product: CASSLEWGFSTDTQYF.

This clone is labeled medium-sized (0.01 to 0.1%). This chain's CDR3 is CASGGASVKEQYF. The CDR3, as DNA: TGTGCCAGCGGGGGGGCATCGGTTAAAGAGCAGTACTTC. The gene calls are TRBV2 and TRBJ2-7; a weak D match, TRBD2 (7 bases). The length of the CDR3 is 13 residues. Trimming shortened V by 8 bases and J by 7 bases, and 18 bases separated the two germline ends. Per the germline V gene, CDR1 is SNHLY and CDR2 is FYNNEI.

This rearrangement joins TRBV7-9 to TRBJ1-5; D remains unclear. The CDR3 spans 19 residues. Trimming cost V 5 bases and J 0 bases, with 23 bases left between them. Germline assignment: CDR1 SEHNR and CDR2 FQNEAQ (reference sequence). This chain's CDR3 is CASSHLAGRAFDSNQPQHF. CDR3 sequence (DNA): TGTGCCAGCAGCCACTTAGCGGGTAGGGCTTTCGATAGCAATCAGCCCCAGCATTTT.

This chain uses TRBV6-1 with TRBJ2-5, with TRBD1 matching over 10 bases. This CDR3 is 22 amino acids long. The germline V gene has CDR1 MNHNS and CDR2 SASEGT. The V and J ends lost 1 base and 5 bases, in that order; junction bases with no gene match: 25. CDR3 region: CASSEEPVGRVRDRGRWETQYF. CDR3 coding DNA: TGTGCCAGCAGTGAAGAACCGGTGGGGAGGGTCCGGGACAGGGGTCGTTGGGAGACCCAGTACTTC.

The J gene is TRBJ2-7, the V gene TRBV5-6; D might be TRBD2 (5 bases). This CDR3 contains 15 residues. Trimming took 4 bases from V and 0 from J, leaving 14 bases between them. Germline loops: CDR1 SGHDT, CDR2 YYEEEE. The DNA of the CDR3 is TGTGCCAGCAGCCCAGGACTTCATGACTCCTACGAGCAGTACTTC. Amino acids: CASSPGLHDSYEQYF.

The chain is built from TRBV28 and TRBJ2-5; 11 nucleotides match TRBD1. This CDR3 has 15 residues. V lost 5 bases and J lost 3; bases outside the gene matches: 5. Per germline, CDR1 MDHEN and CDR2 SYDVKM. Here the CDR3 DNA reads TGTGCCAGCAGTCCGCGGACAGGGGGCGAAGAGACCCAGTACTTC. Its translation is CASSPRTGGEETQYF. Filled out from reference TRBV28 and TRBJ2-5, the complete variable domain reads DVKVTQSSRYLVKRTGEKVFLECVQDMDHENMFWYRQDPGLGLRLIYFSYDVKMKEKGDIPEGYSVSREKKERFSLILESASTNQTSMYLCASSPRTGGEETQYFGPGTRLLVL.

This chain joins TRBV11-2 and TRBJ1-3; the match to TRBD1 covers 10 bases. The J segment lost 8 bases and the V segment lost 6 bases, leaving 10 bases of the junction unmatched. Germline values: CDR1 SGHAT, CDR2 FQNNGV. This CDR3 region has 15 residues. DNA of the CDR3: TGTGCCAGCAGTACCCGGGACAGGGGCCCATACACCATATATTTT. This gives the protein CASSTRDRGPYTIYF.

This clone is judged large. The chain joins TRBV2 to TRBJ1-3; 8 bases line up with TRBD1. The V gene's germline CDR1 is SNHLY and CDR2 FYNNEI. This CDR3 is 12 amino acids long. J was trimmed by 7 bases and V by 8 bases; bases with no gene match: 4. The CDR3: CASADRGNTIYF. The CDR3 DNA reads TGTGCCAGCGCCGACAGGGGTAACACCATATATTTT.

The chain joins TRBV5-4 to TRBJ2-1; 11 bases are shared with TRBD1. Trimming cost V 5 bases and J 7 bases; bases outside gene matches: 8. The germline CDR1 and CDR2 sequences are SGHNT and YYREEE (reference sequence). The CDR3 totals 15 residues. CDR3 protein: CASSYGTGGLNEQFF. The CDR3 DNA reads as TGTGCCAGCAGTTATGGGACAGGGGGGCTAAATGAGCAGTTCTTC.